This entry lists 25 T cell receptor beta chains sequenced from one sample in a study of blood T cell repertoires in COVID-19. Libraries were prepared by immunoSEQ multiplex PCR; TCRdb keeps only in-frame clonotypes and omits some of them. The repertoire holds some 180,000 clones, with about 80% as singletons. The sequencing sample was made of peripheral blood. Receptor source: a man aged 55 to 70 with acute or convalescent COVID-19.

A single count supports this clone. This chain links TRBV19 with TRBJ1-4, with 9 bases matching TRBD1. The CDR3 has 14 residues. The germline V gene encodes CDR1 LNHDA and CDR2 SQIVND (reference sequence). J was trimmed by 8 bases and V by 5 bases; bases with no gene match: 6. The CDR3 protein is CASSPTGTGEKLFF. The CDR3 DNA sequence: TGTGCCAGTAGTCCGACCGGGACAGGGGAAAAACTGTTTTTT.

The chain uses TRBV29-1 and TRBJ2-1; D gene unclear. In germline, CDR1 is SQVTM, CDR2 ANQGSEA. V was shortened by 4 bases and J by 6 bases, with 10 bases between the two germline ends. The length of the CDR3 is 12 residues. The CDR3 protein is CSVGTGGNEQFF. In DNA, the CDR3 is TGCAGCGTTGGAACTGGCGGCAATGAGCAGTTCTTC.

The chain links TRBV5-1 to TRBJ1-1, with D perhaps matching TRBD1 (5 bases). Deletions cut 4 bases from V and 3 bases from J, with 16 bases between. Germline CDR1 reads SGHRS; CDR2 reads YFSETQ. The CDR3 is 15 residues long. CDR3 sequence (DNA): TGCGCCAGCAGCCAGGGACTTAGCGATGACACTGAAGCTTTCTTT. It codes for CASSQGLSDDTEAFF.

This clone was recorded a few times. The chain uses TRBV23-1 and TRBJ1-3; maybe TRBD1 (6 bases). TRBV23-1 is classed as an ORF, of uncertain function. This CDR3 region has 15 residues. Trimming left V 3 bases short and J 4 bases short, with 13 bases between. DNA of the CDR3: TGCGCCAGCAGTCACTTCCGGGACAAAGGAAACACCATATATTTT. Amino acid sequence: CASSHFRDKGNTIYF.

The rearrangement links TRBV4-1 to TRBJ1-2; possible D gene TRBD1, 5 bases. Germline V gives CDR1 MGHRA, CDR2 YSYEKL. V lost 4 bases and J 4 bases, leaving 13 bases between the germline ends. CDR3 length: 14 residues. In DNA form, the CDR3 reads TGCGCCAGCAGCCCCCGGGCGGGGGTCTATGGCTACACCTTC. This codes for CASSPRAGVYGYTF.

In this sample, this clone turned up once. DNA for the CDR3: TGTGCCAGCGCCAGGGACAGGCAGTCCACTGAAGCTTTCTTT. Its protein is CASARDRQSTEAFF. V gene TRBV4-2 combines with J gene TRBJ1-1; 8 nucleotides match TRBD1. V lost 8 bases and J lost 4; bases outside the gene matches: 9. This CDR3 has 14 residues. Germline V CDR1 and CDR2: LGHNA, YNFKEQ.

The CDR3 DNA sequence: TGCAGTCTTGAGCGGGGGTCAAGCACAGATACGCAGTATTTT. Translated: CSLERGSSTDTQYF. The chain carries TRBV29-1 and TRBJ2-3; 8 bases align to TRBD2. Per the germline V gene, CDR1 is SQVTM and CDR2 is ANQGSEA. CDR3 length: 14 amino acids.

The chain has TRBV7-3 and TRBJ2-1, with 9 bases matching TRBD1. Per germline, CDR1 SGHTA and CDR2 FQGTGA. V dropped 5 bases and J dropped 3; count of bases not matched to a gene: 5. The CDR3 spans 15 residues. The CDR3 nucleotides are TGTGCCAGCAGCGCCGGGACAGGGAGCTACAATGAGCAGTTCTTC. It specifies CASSAGTGSYNEQFF.

The CDR3 nucleotides are TGTGCCAGCAGGTTGGGGACAGCCTCCACTAATTCACCCCTCCACTTT. It codes for CASRLGTASTNSPLHF. The chain carries TRBV11-2 and TRBJ1-6; 7 nucleotides line up with TRBD1. Losses at the gene ends were 6 bases for V and 6 bases for J; bases not matched to a gene: 11. Germline V gives CDR1 SGHAT, CDR2 FQNNGV. CDR3 length: 16 amino acids.

This clone appeared a few times. The CDR3 spells CASSIDRWKPQHF. CDR3 coding DNA: TGTGCCAGCAGCATAGACAGGTGGAAGCCCCAGCATTTT. This chain joins TRBV7-9 and TRBJ1-5, with D maybe TRBD1 (6 bases). V lost 5 bases to trimming and J lost 8 bases, with 13 bases between them. CDR3 length: 13 amino acids. Germline assignment: CDR1 SEHNR and CDR2 FQNEAQ (reference sequence).

The chain joins TRBV5-1 to TRBJ2-1, with TRBD2 matching over 9 bases. V lost 1 base and J lost 6; bases outside the gene matches: 5. CDR3 size: 15 residues. CDR1 is SGHRS, CDR2 YFSETQ, per germline. Written as DNA, the CDR3 is TGCGCCAGCAGCTTGATGGCGGGAGGGCCCAATGAGCAGTTCTTC. The encoded protein is CASSLMAGGPNEQFF.

The chain uses TRBV5-4 and TRBJ1-3; the D is unclear. CDR3 length: 12 amino acids. V lost 4 bases to trimming and J lost 2 bases, with 4 bases between them. Looked up from germline, CDR1 is SGHNT and CDR2 is YYREEE (reference sequence). The CDR3 loop is CASSVAGNTIYF. In DNA, the CDR3 is TGTGCCAGCAGCGTAGCTGGAAACACCATATATTTT.

V is TRBV20-1 and J is TRBJ2-1, with 10 bases that match TRBD2. Germline CDR1 and CDR2: DFQATT and SNEGSKA (reference sequence). This CDR3 has 15 amino acids. V shed 3 bases, J shed 8 bases, and the junction held 10 bases outside the gene matches. This CDR3 reads CSASISGRVADEQFF. In DNA, the CDR3 is TGCAGTGCTAGTATCAGCGGGAGGGTGGCGGATGAGCAGTTCTTC.

This clone has a single count. The chain recombines TRBV5-4 with TRBJ1-2, with no clear D. CDR1 is SGHNT and CDR2 is YYREEE in the germline V gene (reference sequence). The CDR3 has 14 amino acids. The V end lost 4 bases, the J end lost 5 bases, and 15 bases lay between the germline ends. The CDR3 DNA reads TGTGCCAGCAGCCCAGGAGGTTTGAAGTATGGCTACACCTTC. Encoded protein: CASSPGGLKYGYTF.

This chain joins TRBV19 and TRBJ2-1; possibly TRBD2 for D (5 bases). Between the trimmed V and J ends, which lost 4 bases and 5 bases, there was a span of 21 bases. The CDR3 length is 17 residues. Germline CDR1 reads LNHDA; CDR2 reads SQIVND (reference sequence). In DNA form, the CDR3 reads TGTGCCAGTAGTACCTCCCCCGGGGTCCTGGACCACAATGAGCAGTTCTTC. Encoded protein: CASSTSPGVLDHNEQFF.

This chain connects TRBV9 to TRBJ1-3; no clear D. This CDR3 is 15 amino acids long. Trimming pared 0 bases from V and 4 bases from J, leaving 11 bases between. The germline CDR1 and CDR2 sequences are SGDLS and YYNGEE. In DNA, the CDR3 is TGTGCCAGCAGCGTAGGTGAGGGTTACGGAAACACCATATATTTT. This translates into CASSVGEGYGNTIYF.

The chain has TRBV24-1 and TRBJ2-3; D not resolved. Trimming left V 0 bases short and J 2 bases short, with 17 bases between. The CDR3 is made up of 18 amino acids. CDR1 is KGHDR, CDR2 SFDVKD, per germline. CDR3 bases: TGTGCCACCAGTGATTTGCCAGGCCAAAACGGAACCACAGATACGCAGTATTTT. This sequence encodes CATSDLPGQNGTTDTQYF.

The chain recombines TRBV5-5 with TRBJ2-7; 11 nucleotides match TRBD2. The germline V gene encodes CDR1 SGHKS and CDR2 YYEKEE (reference sequence). This CDR3 has 16 residues. The junction had 10 bases not matched to a gene; V was cut back by 5 bases and J by 3 bases. The CDR3 DNA reads TGTGCCAGCAGACCAGGACTAGCGGGCAAATTCTACGAGCAGTACTTC. It codes for CASRPGLAGKFYEQYF.

This clone occurred many times. CDR3 nucleotides: TGTGCCACCAGCAGAGATATCGGGACAGCCTACAATGAGCAGTTCTTC. Translated, it gives CATSRDIGTAYNEQFF. The chain combines TRBV15 with TRBJ2-1; TRBD1 agrees at 7 bases. The V segment lost 0 bases and the J segment 2 bases; nucleotides outside the gene matches: 4. This CDR3 has 16 residues. Germline V lookup: CDR1 LNHNV, CDR2 YYDKDF (reference sequence).

The chain uses TRBV6-2 or TRBV6-3 and TRBJ1-2, with 7 positions matching TRBD1. The CDR3 length is 15 residues. After removal of 7 bases from V and 1 base from J, the junction contained 9 bases not matched to a gene. Germline CDR1 reads MNHEY; CDR2 reads SVGEGT. In nucleotides, the CDR3 is TGTGCCAGCACCCCACAGGGGACGGTTAACTATGGCTACACCTTC. It is translated as CASTPQGTVNYGYTF.

This chain joins TRBV7-9 and TRBJ1-2; a weak D match, TRBD1 (6 bases). There are 13 residues in the CDR3. CDR1 and CDR2 from the germline V gene are SEHNR and FQNEAQ (reference sequence). The ends were cut back, 5 bases at V and 5 bases at J, with 12 bases in the middle. Written as DNA, the CDR3 is TGTGCCAGCAGCACCGGGACACAGTATGGCTACACCTTC. This translates into CASSTGTQYGYTF. Together with reference TRBV7-9 and TRBJ1-2, the CDR3 gives the full variable domain: DTGVSQNPRHKITKRGQNVTFRCDPISEHNRLYWYRQTLGQGPEFLTYFQNEAQLEKSRLLSDRFSAERPKGSFSTLEIQRTEQGDSAMYLCASSTGTQYGYTFGSGTRLTVV.

This clone was observed a few times. The chain carries TRBV4-1 and TRBJ2-1; D is uncertain. The germline CDR1 and CDR2 sequences are MGHRA and YSYEKL. The CDR3 length is 14 residues. Deletions cut 1 base from V and 6 bases from J, with 10 bases between. Written as DNA, the CDR3 is TGCGCCAGCAGCCAAGGCTTTCGGGTCAATGAGCAGTTCTTC. As protein: CASSQGFRVNEQFF.

The rearrangement links TRBV4-1 to TRBJ2-3; D is perhaps TRBD1 (6 bases). The CDR3 length is 16 residues. The germline V gene has CDR1 MGHRA and CDR2 YSYEKL. V was cut by 0 bases and J by 3 bases, with 13 bases left in between. The CDR3 region has the DNA TGCGCCAGCAGCCAAGATCCGGGACAAGCGACAGATACGCAGTATTTT. Protein product: CASSQDPGQATDTQYF.

The genes are TRBV3-1 (or the pseudogene TRBV3-2) and TRBJ1-1; 10 bases agree with TRBD1. V lost 8 bases to trimming and J lost 8 bases; unmatched junction nucleotides: 14. The germline CDR1 and CDR2 sequences are LGHDT and YNNKEL (reference sequence). This CDR3 spans 15 amino acids. The CDR3 DNA reads as TGTGCCAGCCGTACCCTCGGACAGGGGGGTTCCGAAGCTTTCTTT. Residues: CASRTLGQGGSEAFF.

The V and J genes are TRBV24-1 and TRBJ2-3; TRBD2 matches at 11 bases. Per germline, CDR1 KGHDR and CDR2 SFDVKD. The CDR3 runs to 15 residues. With V trimmed by 5 bases and J by 5 bases, 5 bases remained unmatched. CDR3 residues: CATSGLAGNKDTQYF. DNA for the CDR3: TGTGCCACCAGTGGACTAGCGGGAAATAAAGATACGCAGTATTTT.